The 12 T cell receptor beta chains below were found in one sample sequenced in a study of regulatory T cells in long-lasting Graves disease. CDR3 regions were amplified by Arm-PCR using iRepertoire HTBI primers to build TCR beta libraries. Using its own MiXCR run on the multiplex PCR reads, TCRdb lists one record per CDR3 protein. This sample carries fewer than 450,000 distinct CDR3 sequences, over 12% of them seen once, and the ten largest clones take around 7.6%. Time point indicated: newly diagnosed GD, antithyroid drugs for less than 3 months. From RNA extracted from PBMCs, the TCR library was made. These same records also appear under a second study, on T cells in Graves' hyperthyroidism and ophthalmopathy.

Source: peripheral blood mononuclear cells (PBMCs), taken at new diagnosis, from a patient treated with antithyroid drugs. All receptors derive from a woman between 40 and 55 years old with Graves disease.

This clonotype was observed a few times. This chain uses TRBV20-1 with TRBJ2-1; 10 bases line up with TRBD2. The CDR3 extends over 15 amino acids. Germline V lookup: CDR1 DFQATT, CDR2 SNEGSKA (reference sequence). V shed 6 bases and J 5 bases; nucleotides not matched to a gene: 10. As DNA, the CDR3 is TGCAGTGCGCTCGATAGCGGGAGGTCTGACAATGAGCAGTTCTTC. It is translated as CSALDSGRSDNEQFF.

This clonotype was counted only a few times. V is TRBV28 and J is TRBJ1-4; 8 nucleotides line up with TRBD1. The V and J ends lost 4 bases and 1 base, in that order; junction bases with no gene match: 8. The CDR3 is made up of 17 amino acids. Germline V gene lookup returns CDR1 MDHEN and CDR2 SYDVKM. CDR3 coding DNA: TGTGCCAGCAGTTCAAATTGGGGGACAGGAACTAATGAAAAACTGTTTTTT. Residues: CASSSNWGTGTNEKLFF.

Concerning this clonotype itself: A far larger clone is off by one base, so a read error is likely. V and J are TRBV27 and TRBJ2-7; 13 nucleotides match TRBD2. CDR1 and CDR2 (germline): MNHEY, SMNVEV (reference sequence). The CDR3 runs to 15 residues. V lost 5 bases to trimming and J lost 6 bases; unmatched junction nucleotides: 7. The CDR3: CASSDRTSGSSEQYF. In nucleotides, the CDR3 is TGTGCCAGCAGTGACCGGACTAGCGGGAGCAGCGAGCAGTACTTC.

The chain uses TRBV4-1 and TRBJ2-7; D could derive from TRBD1 or TRBD2 (5 bases each). The V gene's germline CDR1 is MGHRA and CDR2 YSYEKL. The length of the CDR3 is 15 residues. Trimming took off 5 bases at V and 1 base at J, with 15 bases between the two ends. The CDR3 loop reads CASSYRDEGSYEQYF. For the CDR3, the DNA is TGCGCCAGCAGCTACCGGGACGAGGGGTCCTACGAGCAGTACTTC.

As regards this clonotype: A far bigger clonotype differs at one base, so this is likely a read error. V is TRBV11-2 and J is TRBJ2-7, with 10 bases matching TRBD2. The CDR3 is 18 amino acids. Trimming removed 5 bases from V and 7 bases from J; junction bases left unmatched: 20. Germline CDR1 SGHAT, CDR2 FQNNGV. The CDR3 sequence is CASSGSSPGSGRFYEQYF. Here the CDR3 DNA reads TGTGCCAGCAGCGGTAGCTCCCCGGGTAGCGGGAGGTTCTATGAGCAGTACTTC.

The chain couples TRBV25-1 to TRBJ1-1, with 8 bases that match TRBD1. The V gene end was trimmed by 5 bases and the J gene end by 1 base; junction bases not matched to a gene: 18. The CDR3 totals 19 residues. Germline CDR1 and CDR2: MGHDK and SYGVNS. The CDR3 protein is CASSPILDRGKRGNTEAFF. In DNA, the CDR3 is TGTGCCAGCAGTCCCATCTTAGACAGGGGCAAAAGGGGGAACACTGAAGCTTTCTTT.

This clonotype was counted ten times or more. The chain recombines TRBV7-9 with TRBJ2-1; tentatively, D is TRBD2 (6 bases). The V gene's germline CDR1 is SEHNR and CDR2 FQNEAQ (reference sequence). This CDR3 spans 14 amino acids. V was cut by 1 base and J by 6 bases, with 10 bases left in between. Written as DNA, the CDR3 is TGTGCCAGCAGCTTAGTAGGACTATCCAATGAGCAGTTCTTC. Amino acids: CASSLVGLSNEQFF.

This clonotype was seen repeatedly, ten times or more. This chain uses TRBV30 with TRBJ2-1, with 9 bases aligning to TRBD2. The CDR3 sequence is 13 residues long. Germline values: CDR1 GTSNPN, CDR2 SVGIG (reference sequence). V was clipped by 2 bases and J by 10 bases; unmatched bases: 6. CDR3 in DNA: TGTGCCTGGAGTCGGGGGACTAGCTTGGAGCAGTTCTTC. This encodes CAWSRGTSLEQFF. The complete variable domain, with remaining parts taken from reference TRBV30 and TRBJ2-1, reads SQTIHQWPATLVQPVGSPLSLECTVEGTSNPNLYWYRQAAGRGLQLLFYSVGIGQISSEVPQNLSASRPQDRQFILSSKKLLLSDSGFYLCAWSRGTSLEQFFGPGTRLTVL.

This clonotype was recorded many times. This chain links TRBV28 with TRBJ1-2, with TRBD1 identical over 9 bases. The V and J ends lost 3 bases and 5 bases, in that order; junction bases with no gene match: 7. Germline V gene lookup returns CDR1 MDHEN and CDR2 SYDVKM. The CDR3 extends over 15 amino acids. CDR3 coding DNA: TGTGCCAGCAGTTTCCCGGACAGGGGCGGTTATGGCTACACCTTC. Amino acids: CASSFPDRGGYGYTF.

The chain has TRBV30 and TRBJ2-7, with 7 bases aligning to TRBD2. CDR1 is GTSNPN, CDR2 SVGIG, per germline (reference sequence). The CDR3 extends over 16 amino acids. Trimming cost V 2 bases and J 3 bases; bases outside gene matches: 13. The chain's CDR3 is CAWSPRWASGHYEQYF. The CDR3 DNA is TGTGCCTGGAGTCCACGATGGGCTAGCGGACACTACGAGCAGTACTTC.

The table lists this clonotype with many counts. This chain uses TRBV5-1 with TRBJ2-1, with 12 nucleotides matching TRBD2. CDR3 length: 16 amino acids. Germline lookup yields CDR1 SGHRS and CDR2 YFSETQ. The trim removed 3 bases at V and 1 base at J, leaving 2 bases unmatched. The CDR3 DNA reads as TGCGCCAGCAGCTACGGGACTAGCGGGTCCTACAATGAGCAGTTCTTC. Its protein is CASSYGTSGSYNEQFF. Variable domain in full (rest from reference TRBV5-1 and TRBJ2-1): KAGVTQTPRYLIKTRGQQVTLSCSPISGHRSVSWYQQTPGQGLQFLFEYFSETQRNKGNFPGRFSGRQFSNSRSEMNVSTLELGDSALYLCASSYGTSGSYNEQFFGPGTRLTVL.

This clonotype was found many times. The CDR3 spells CASSLEGIGASEAFF. The CDR3 DNA reads as TGTGCCAGCAGCTTAGAGGGGATAGGGGCAAGTGAAGCTTTCTTT. This sequence joins TRBV7-2 and TRBJ1-1; the D gene is possibly TRBD1 (5 bases). The length of the CDR3 is 15 residues. Trimming cost V 1 base and J 7 bases, with 16 bases left between them. CDR1 SGHTA and CDR2 FQGNSA come from the germline V gene.